This T cell receptor (beta chain) is from a study of blood T cell repertoires in COVID-19. As concerns this clone: One end of the junction does not line up with germline, which may come from a read error.

The CDR3 runs 14 residues. Germline CDR1 is SGHRS and CDR2 is YFSETQ. Sequencing was performed with immunoSEQ multiplex PCR; in TCRdb, only in-frame clones are kept and a portion is missing. The data show hundreds of thousands of clones, with about 88% seen just once and around 3.9% held by the top ten. This rearrangement joins TRBV5-1 to TRBJ2-1, with 7 bases fitting TRBD2. The clonotype originates from a man aged 25-40 years with acute COVID-19. The sample taken for sequencing was PBMCs or T cells enriched from blood (not recorded which). This chain's CDR3 is CASHLGGTYNEQFF. Here the CDR3 DNA reads TGTGCCAGTCACCTGGGGGGGACCTACAATGAGCAGTTCTTC.